The entry that follows covers one T cell receptor beta chain sequence. The antigen is undetermined. The record originates from a study of T cell repertoires in cytomegalovirus infection. About the study: Epitope selection comprised recently identified HLA-C-restricted CMV epitopes and well-studied HLA-B-restricted CMV epitopes.

CDR1 is LNHDA, CDR2 SQIVND, per germline (reference sequence). Germline trimming cut 5 bases from V and 6 bases from J; bases unmatched to any gene: 7. The CDR3 is 14 residues long. In TCRdb, the reads were re-called with MiXCR into one record per CDR3 protein. The sample includes 700,000 to 850,000 distinct CDR3 sequences, about 33% of them seen just once. Regarding the study as a whole: Clonotypes of TCR beta that were HLA-C-restricted and CMV-specific dominated the ex vivo response.

J is TRBJ1-5 and V is TRBV19; 7 bases are a match to TRBD1. The material sequenced was cultured CD8+ T cells from PBMCs, taken from culture after CMV antigen stimulation. The TCR sequence derives from a human donor in good health (CMV status not recorded). Some clones in this sample may be carry-over from other donors' samples. The DNA for the CDR3 is TGTGCCAGTAGTGCAGGGACAGCGCCTCAGCCCCAGCATTTT. Amino acids: CASSAGTAPQPQHF.